This T cell receptor beta chain was recorded in a study of T cell responses to AZD1222 COVID-19 vaccine. This clone was detected only a few times. Its antigen remains unknown. Second-dose intervals near 4 or 12 weeks were combined. General study results and limits: The donor group comprised mostly white British people and more females; the analysis possibly underestimated clonal diversity. Spike-wide vaccine-associated CD4 TCRs dominated at 160-218 and 743-854.

Using immunoSEQ multiplex PCR, the repertoire was profiled, and TCRdb retains in-frame clones only, with some absent. The sample consists of about 110,000 clones, about nine tenths of them appearing once. This receptor was obtained from an adult who received the AZD1222 COVID-19 vaccine. Here the sequenced sample was peripheral blood, taken 28 days after the second AZD1222 dose.

CDR3 bases: TGCGCCAGCAGCCAAGTGAGTTTCTCCTACGAGCAGTACTTC. Residues: CASSQVSFSYEQYF. The J gene is TRBJ2-7, the V gene TRBV4-3; D unclear. The CDR3 consists of 14 residues. The V gene lost 1 base and the J gene lost 0 bases, with 7 bases spanning the gap. Looked up from germline, CDR1 is LGHNA and CDR2 is YSLEER.